These T cell receptor beta chains were read from a single sample in a study of T cell repertoires in ileal Crohn's disease. Repertoires were generated with immunoSEQ multiplex PCR, while TCRdb's copy carries only in-frame clones and drops some. The sample yields more than 25,000 clones, 80% seen once. What was sequenced was ileal tissue. The source is an adult with Crohn's disease. The CDR3 runs from the conserved cysteine through the conserved F or W. The order of the fields is clone size, V gene, J gene, D gene, CDR3 DNA, CDR3 protein. A D gene is named only where the DNA matches it firmly. Not all rows give a size; the values are once, few, many and, for expanded clones, a class.

clone size: .
V gene: TRBV5-1
J gene: TRBJ2-7
D gene: TRBD1
CDR3 DNA: TGCGCCAGCAGCTACTCCGGGACAGGGGGCGAGCAGTACTTC
CDR3 protein: CASSYSGTGGEQYF

clone size: once
V gene: TRBV5-6
J gene: TRBJ2-7
D gene: .
CDR3 DNA: TGTGCCAGCAGCTTGCAGGGACACCTCTACGAGCAGTACTTC
CDR3 protein: CASSLQGHLYEQYF

clone size: .
V gene: TRBV7-8
J gene: TRBJ2-3
D gene: .
CDR3 DNA: TGTGCCAGCAGCTTAGCGGGGCCAGACTTCCTTAGCACAGATACGCAGTATTTT
CDR3 protein: CASSLAGPDFLSTDTQYF

clone size: few
V gene: TRBV5-1
J gene: TRBJ2-7
D gene: .
CDR3 DNA: TGCGCCAGCAGCCCCTTAGCGGTTTCCTACGAGCAGTACTTC
CDR3 protein: CASSPLAVSYEQYF

clone size: .
V gene: TRBV19
J gene: TRBJ1-2
D gene: .
CDR3 DNA: TGTGCCAGTAGTACAATTACAGGGACCTATGGCTACACCTTC
CDR3 protein: CASSTITGTYGYTF

clone size: .
V gene: TRBV7-2
J gene: TRBJ2-1
D gene: TRBD2
CDR3 DNA: TGTGCCAGCAGCAGACTAGCGGGTGCTTATGAGCAGTTCTTC
CDR3 protein: CASSRLAGAYEQFF

clone size: .
V gene: TRBV15
J gene: TRBJ1-5
D gene: TRBD1
CDR3 DNA: TGTGCCACCAGCAGAGCGGACAGGGGTAATCAGCCCCAGCATTTT
CDR3 protein: CATSRADRGNQPQHF

clone size: .
V gene: TRBV7-2
J gene: TRBJ2-3
D gene: .
CDR3 DNA: TGTGCCAGCAGCGTAACTAGCTGGGGAGATACGCAGTATTTT
CDR3 protein: CASSVTSWGDTQYF

clone size: few
V gene: TRBV19
J gene: TRBJ2-2
D gene: .
CDR3 DNA: TGTGCCAGTAATCACTACACCGGGGAGCTGTTTTTT
CDR3 protein: CASNHYTGELFF

clone size: .
V gene: TRBV6-6
J gene: TRBJ2-2
D gene: .
CDR3 DNA: TGTGCCAGCAGAGGGGGGGCGGACACCGGGGAGCTGTTTTTT
CDR3 protein: CASRGGADTGELFF

clone size: .
V gene: TRBV15
J gene: TRBJ1-1
D gene: TRBD1
CDR3 DNA: TGTGCCACCAGCAGAGAGGACAGGGTCACTGAAGCTTTCTTT
CDR3 protein: CATSREDRVTEAFF

clone size: .
V gene: TRBV4-3
J gene: TRBJ1-4
D gene: .
CDR3 DNA: TGCGCCAGCAGCCAGTGGACAAGGTCGGGTGAAAAACTGTTTTTT
CDR3 protein: CASSQWTRSGEKLFF

clone size: .
V gene: TRBV5-4
J gene: TRBJ1-1
D gene: .
CDR3 DNA: TGTGCCAGCAGCTTGGGACAGAAGAACACTGAAGCTTTCTTT
CDR3 protein: CASSLGQKNTEAFF

clone size: few
V gene: TRBV9
J gene: TRBJ1-3
D gene: .
CDR3 DNA: TGTGCCAGCAGCGGTACAGGGTCTGGAAACACCATATATTTT
CDR3 protein: CASSGTGSGNTIYF

clone size: .
V gene: TRBV4-1
J gene: TRBJ1-1
D gene: .
CDR3 DNA: TGCGCCAGCAGCCAAGGAGCAGGGAACACTGAAGCTTTCTTT
CDR3 protein: CASSQGAGNTEAFF

clone size: once
V gene: TRBV30
J gene: TRBJ1-1
D gene: TRBD1
CDR3 DNA: TGTGCCTGGAGTGAGACAGGGACGACTGAAGCTTTCTTT
CDR3 protein: CAWSETGTTEAFF

clone size: .
V gene: TRBV7-2
J gene: TRBJ2-5
D gene: .
CDR3 DNA: TGTGCCAGCAGCTTACTCCAGGGATCAGAGACCCAGTACTTC
CDR3 protein: CASSLLQGSETQYF

clone size: once
V gene: TRBV7-8
J gene: TRBJ1-1
D gene: .
CDR3 DNA: TGTGCCAGCAGCTTAAATCCAGGCCACATGAACACTGAAGCTTTCTTT
CDR3 protein: CASSLNPGHMNTEAFF

clone size: .
V gene: TRBV6-6
J gene: TRBJ1-4
D gene: .
CDR3 DNA: TGTGCCAGCAGTTCCCTCGGGGGGGTGGTAAAACTGTTTTTT
CDR3 protein: CASSSLGGVVKLFF

clone size: .
V gene: TRBV6-5
J gene: TRBJ1-2
D gene: .
CDR3 DNA: TGTGCCAGCAGTTCCACAGGTGGCAGCTATGGCTACACCTTC
CDR3 protein: CASSSTGGSYGYTF

clone size: .
V gene: TRBV7-2
J gene: TRBJ2-7
D gene: .
CDR3 DNA: TGTGCCAGCAGCTTAGTGGGGGGTATGCAAGAGCAGTACTTC
CDR3 protein: CASSLVGGMQEQYF

clone size: once
V gene: TRBV27
J gene: TRBJ1-1
D gene: .
CDR3 DNA: TGTGCCAGCAGTCCCACCAGGAGGACTGAAGCTTTCTTT
CDR3 protein: CASSPTRRTEAFF

clone size: .
V gene: TRBV19
J gene: TRBJ1-1
D gene: TRBD1
CDR3 DNA: TGTGCCAGTAGCAGACCACAGGGGCCCGCTGAAGCTTTCTTT
CDR3 protein: CASSRPQGPAEAFF

clone size: .
V gene: TRBV5-6
J gene: TRBJ1-1
D gene: TRBD1
CDR3 DNA: TGTGCCAGCAGCATAAACAGGGGTAAGAGCACTGAAGCTTTCTTT
CDR3 protein: CASSINRGKSTEAFF

clone size: few
V gene: TRBV23-1
J gene: TRBJ2-5
D gene: .
CDR3 DNA: TGCGCCAGCGGAAGGACTCGGGTGGGCCAAGAGACCCAGTACTTC
CDR3 protein: CASGRTRVGQETQYF

clone size: .
V gene: TRBV5-4
J gene: TRBJ2-7
D gene: TRBD2
CDR3 DNA: TGTGCCAGCAGCACAGGACTAGCGGCTTCCTACGAGCAGTACTTC
CDR3 protein: CASSTGLAASYEQYF

clone size: .
V gene: TRBV7-2
J gene: TRBJ2-7
D gene: TRBD2
CDR3 DNA: TGTGCCAGCAGCTTATACATACGTGGACTAGCGGGAACCCACGAGCAGTACTTC
CDR3 protein: CASSLYIRGLAGTHEQYF

clone size: .
V gene: TRBV30
J gene: TRBJ2-5
D gene: TRBD2
CDR3 DNA: TGTGCCTGGGTCCTAGGGACTAGCGGATTCAGGGAGACCCAGTACTTC
CDR3 protein: CAWVLGTSGFRETQYF

clone size: .
V gene: TRBV30
J gene: TRBJ2-7
D gene: TRBD1
CDR3 DNA: TGTGCCTGGAGTAAACAGGGGGCCATTTACTTC
CDR3 protein: CAWSKQGAIYF

clone size: .
V gene: TRBV5-1
J gene: TRBJ2-1
D gene: TRBD2
CDR3 DNA: TGCGCCAGCAGCTTGGGTTCCGCGGGGGGGATCAATGAGCAGTTCTTC
CDR3 protein: CASSLGSAGGINEQFF

clone size: .
V gene: TRBV10-3
J gene: TRBJ1-2
D gene: .
CDR3 DNA: TGTGCCATCAGCGGGTCGGGTAGCGGCTACACCTTC
CDR3 protein: CAISGSGSGYTF

clone size: once
V gene: TRBV6-5
J gene: TRBJ1-1
D gene: TRBD1
CDR3 DNA: TGTGCCAGCAGGCCCAGGGGGCACACTGAAGCTTTCTTT
CDR3 protein: CASRPRGHTEAFF

clone size: .
V gene: TRBV6-5
J gene: TRBJ2-7
D gene: .
CDR3 DNA: TGTGCCACCCGAGGGGGGGCCTACGAGCAGTACTTC
CDR3 protein: CATRGGAYEQYF

clone size: .
V gene: TRBV9
J gene: TRBJ2-3
D gene: .
CDR3 DNA: TGTGCCAGCAGCGGCGCGGGGGCCGGGGGAGATACGCAGTATTTT
CDR3 protein: CASSGAGAGGDTQYF

clone size: few
V gene: TRBV9
J gene: TRBJ2-2
D gene: .
CDR3 DNA: TGTGCCAGCAGCGTGGGGTTGGGACAACGGAACACCGGGGAGCTGTTTTTT
CDR3 protein: CASSVGLGQRNTGELFF

clone size: .
V gene: TRBV5-1
J gene: TRBJ1-1
D gene: .
CDR3 DNA: TGCGCCAGCAGCTTGTTGCCAGGGGCTATGAACACTGAAGCTTTCTTT
CDR3 protein: CASSLLPGAMNTEAFF

clone size: .
V gene: TRBV4-1
J gene: TRBJ2-5
D gene: .
CDR3 DNA: TGCGCCAGCAGCCAAGGGCCATGGGAGACCCAGTACTTC
CDR3 protein: CASSQGPWETQYF

clone size: .
V gene: TRBV6-6
J gene: TRBJ2-7
D gene: TRBD2
CDR3 DNA: TGTGCCAGCTCTAGCGGGTTCTCCTACGAGCAGTACTTC
CDR3 protein: CASSSGFSYEQYF

clone size: once
V gene: TRBV19
J gene: TRBJ1-1
D gene: TRBD1
CDR3 DNA: TGTGCCAGTAGTATAGACGACAGGGCAGAAGCTTTCTTT
CDR3 protein: CASSIDDRAEAFF

clone size: once
V gene: TRBV5-6
J gene: TRBJ1-1
D gene: .
CDR3 DNA: TGTGCCAGCAGCTTGGTGTTTAGGGGGGGGGACACTGAAGCTTTCTTT
CDR3 protein: CASSLVFRGGDTEAFF

clone size: few
V gene: TRBV6-5
J gene: TRBJ2-5
D gene: .
CDR3 DNA: TGTGCCAGCAGGTTTTTACTAGGGAACGCGGAGACCCAGTACTTC
CDR3 protein: CASRFLLGNAETQYF

clone size: .
V gene: TRBV6-6
J gene: TRBJ1-1
D gene: .
CDR3 DNA: TGTGCCAGCAGTTATTTAGCGGCCGAGGGTGAAGCTTTCTTT
CDR3 protein: CASSYLAAEGEAFF

clone size: few
V gene: TRBV5-1
J gene: TRBJ1-1
D gene: TRBD1
CDR3 DNA: TGCGCCAGCAGCTTAGCGTTCAGGGGGCGACGCACTGAAGCTTTCTTT
CDR3 protein: CASSLAFRGRRTEAFF

clone size: .
V gene: TRBV5-6
J gene: TRBJ2-2
D gene: .
CDR3 DNA: TGTGCCAGCAGCTTGGGACAGATAGACACCGGGGAGCTGTTTTTT
CDR3 protein: CASSLGQIDTGELFF

clone size: once
V gene: TRBV5-1
J gene: TRBJ2-5
D gene: TRBD1
CDR3 DNA: TGCGCCAGCAGCGCGACCGGGACAGGGGGCCAGGGGGAGCAGTACTTC
CDR3 protein: CASSATGTGGQGEQYF

clone size: .
V gene: TRBV7-2
J gene: TRBJ2-7
D gene: .
CDR3 DNA: TGTGCCAGCACCCGGAGGCCGTTCGGATACGAGCAGTACTTC
CDR3 protein: CASTRRPFGYEQYF

clone size: .
V gene: TRBV9
J gene: TRBJ2-3
D gene: .
CDR3 DNA: TGTGCCAGCAGCCCCTGGGGGGTTAGCACAGATACGCAGTATTTT
CDR3 protein: CASSPWGVSTDTQYF

clone size: .
V gene: TRBV7-8
J gene: TRBJ2-7
D gene: TRBD2
CDR3 DNA: TGTGCCAGCAGCTTAGCCGGGACTAGCAGCGAGCAGTACTTC
CDR3 protein: CASSLAGTSSEQYF

clone size: .
V gene: TRBV7-2
J gene: TRBJ1-2
D gene: .
CDR3 DNA: TGTGCCAGCAGCTTAGTCACAGGCGCGGCGTATGGCTACACCTTC
CDR3 protein: CASSLVTGAAYGYTF

clone size: .
V gene: TRBV6-5
J gene: TRBJ1-1
D gene: .
CDR3 DNA: TGTGCCAGCAGTTACTCTGGCGAAGCTTTCTTT
CDR3 protein: CASSYSGEAFF

clone size: .
V gene: TRBV11-2
J gene: TRBJ1-1
D gene: TRBD1
CDR3 DNA: TGTGCCAGCAGCTTAGACTACAGGGGGGGCACTGAAGCTTTCTTT
CDR3 protein: CASSLDYRGGTEAFF

clone size: .
V gene: TRBV18
J gene: TRBJ2-2
D gene: .
CDR3 DNA: TGTGCCAGCTCACGGTTCAGAAACATATTCACCGGGGAGCTGTTTTTT
CDR3 protein: CASSRFRNIFTGELFF

clone size: few
V gene: TRBV7-9
J gene: TRBJ1-2
D gene: .
CDR3 DNA: TGTGCCAGCAGCCTACTTTTCGGCTATGGCTACACCTTC
CDR3 protein: CASSLLFGYGYTF

clone size: .
V gene: TRBV9
J gene: TRBJ2-1
D gene: TRBD1
CDR3 DNA: TGTGCCAGCAGCGTAGAACAGGGGAACAATGAGCAGTTCTTC
CDR3 protein: CASSVEQGNNEQFF

clone size: .
V gene: TRBV6-6
J gene: TRBJ1-2
D gene: .
CDR3 DNA: TGTGCCAGCAGTTACCGAGCCGGGAGTGGCGGCTACACCTTC
CDR3 protein: CASSYRAGSGGYTF

clone size: .
V gene: TRBV6-5
J gene: TRBJ1-2
D gene: .
CDR3 DNA: TGTGCCAGCAGTGACTACAGGGCCCTAAGGGATGGCTACACCTTC
CDR3 protein: CASSDYRALRDGYTF

clone size: .
V gene: TRBV30
J gene: TRBJ2-2
D gene: .
CDR3 DNA: TGTGCCTGGACTCCTGGAGACACCGGGGAGCTGTTTTTT
CDR3 protein: CAWTPGDTGELFF